This T cell receptor beta chain was retrieved from a study of blood T cell repertoires in COVID-19. At the level of the study: The study drew acute and convalescent COVID-19 samples from the United States, Italy and Spain. The analysed material was cDNA or gDNA that came from T cells, B-cell-depleted T cells, or PBMCs.

After removal of 6 bases from V and 5 bases from J, the junction contained 13 bases not matched to a gene. This CDR3 is 16 amino acids long. CDR1 LNHDA and CDR2 SQIVND come from the germline V gene (reference sequence). Original handling: Cell counts per sample came from amplifying reference gene primers. Profiling relied on immunoSEQ multiplex PCR, and the TCRdb table lists in-frame clones only, not all of them. The DNA was the basis for D and trimming; V, J and clone size are from that table. The profile shows about 87,000 clones, about 80% of them singletons. The receptor was derived from a woman in her 70s with acute or convalescent COVID-19. The V gene is TRBV19, the J gene TRBJ2-3; 8 bases fit TRBD2. The source material was peripheral blood. Written as DNA, the CDR3 is TGTGCCAGTAGGGGTGCGGCGGGGGGAGCTGGAGATACGCAGTATTTT. Translated, it gives CASRGAAGGAGDTQYF.